The TCR beta chain described here comes from a study of shared clonotypes between healthy human individuals. Here immunoSEQ multiplex PCR was the method, and the copy in TCRdb shows in-frame clones only, minus some. The table records 500,000 or so clones, approximately 95% of them present only once. Worth noting for this clone: What it binds is unknown.

None of the donors, who were healthy HIV-negative adults, had recently had acute infections or vaccinations. All participating donors were Caucasian adults from Nashville, Tennessee. The study's findings and limits: At large depth, rarefaction still showed sorted-subset sequencing to be incomplete.

V was cut by 0 bases and J by 8 bases, with 17 bases left in between. CDR1 is MNHEY and CDR2 is SVGAGI in the germline V gene. The CDR3 is made up of 16 amino acids. This receptor was obtained from a woman between 25 and 40 years old in good health. V is TRBV6-5 and J is TRBJ1-3; a possible D gene is TRBD1 (5 bases). The source material was naive CD4+ T cells sorted from blood. The sample's subset: CD45RA+ positively selected. CDR3 nucleotides: TGTGCCAGCAGTTACTCAGCGGCAGGGATGTGGGACACCATATATTTT. It is translated as CASSYSAAGMWDTIYF.